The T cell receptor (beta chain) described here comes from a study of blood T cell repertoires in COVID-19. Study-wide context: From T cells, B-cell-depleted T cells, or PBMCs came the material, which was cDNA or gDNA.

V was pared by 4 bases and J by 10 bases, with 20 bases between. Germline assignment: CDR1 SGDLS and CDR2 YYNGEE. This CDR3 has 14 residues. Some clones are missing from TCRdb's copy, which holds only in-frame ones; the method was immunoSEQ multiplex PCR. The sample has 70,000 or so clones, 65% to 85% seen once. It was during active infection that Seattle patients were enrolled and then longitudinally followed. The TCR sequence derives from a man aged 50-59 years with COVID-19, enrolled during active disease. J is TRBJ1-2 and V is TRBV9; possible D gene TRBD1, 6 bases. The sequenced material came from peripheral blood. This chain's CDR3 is CASSPGAGISDYTF. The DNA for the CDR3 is TGTGCCAGCAGCCCAGGGGCAGGGATAAGTGACTACACCTTC.